This T cell receptor (beta chain) was captured in a study of neoadjuvant nivolumab and ipilimumab in lung cancer. Some clones are missing from TCRdb's copy, which holds only in-frame ones; the method was immunoSEQ multiplex PCR. The table records around 20,000 clones, 75% to 85% of them present only once. The sequencing used tumor tissue, collected after neoadjuvant nivolumab, alone or with ipilimumab, at or shortly before surgery. This TCR was recovered from an adult with non-small cell lung cancer.

The DNA for the CDR3 is TGTGCCAGCACCTCCCGCGGAGGGAGGAACTATGGCTACACCTTC. This translates into CASTSRGGRNYGYTF. This chain links TRBV5-4 with TRBJ1-2, with D unclear. With 6 bases removed from V and 2 bases from J, the gap between germline ends came to 17 bases. Per the germline V gene, CDR1 is SGHNT and CDR2 is YYREEE (reference sequence). This CDR3 has 15 residues.